These T cell receptor beta chains were read from a single sample in a study of blood T cells in healthy people across ages. TCRdb re-derived calls from the 5' RACE reads in MiXCR, one entry per CDR3 protein. The sample has 850,000 to 1,000,000 distinct CDR3 sequences, around 48% seen once. Sequences were obtained from blood. These receptors were taken from a man aged 25-45 years in good health. CDR3s include the opening cysteine and the closing phenylalanine or tryptophan. The order of the fields is D gene, J gene, V gene, clone size, CDR3 protein, CDR3 DNA. The D gene is left open where the match is weak. Not all rows give a size; the values are once, few, many and, for expanded clones, a class.

NA	TRBJ1-2	TRBV30	few	CAWSLRDGYTF	TGTGCCTGGAGCCTCAGGGATGGCTACACCTTC
NA	TRBJ2-1	TRBV5-1	NA	CASSSTGEGYDEQFF	TGCGCCAGCAGCTCCACAGGGGAGGGTTACGATGAGCAGTTCTTC
NA	TRBJ2-1	TRBV12-3/TRBV12-4	NA	CASSREHEQFF	TGTGCCAGCAGTCGGGAACATGAGCAGTTCTTC
TRBD2	TRBJ2-4	TRBV5-1	NA	CASSPAGTSGGRYIQYF	TGCGCCAGCAGCCCCGCCGGGACTAGCGGGGGGAGGTACATTCAGTACTTC
NA	TRBJ2-7	TRBV3-1	NA	CASSQEGPGNHEQYF	TGTGCCAGCAGCCAAGAAGGCCCAGGGAACCACGAGCAGTACTTC
NA	TRBJ1-1	TRBV11-1	few	CASSSGGINTEAFF	TGTGCCAGCAGCTCGGGGGGAATTAACACTGAAGCTTTCTTT
NA	TRBJ1-5	TRBV24-1	NA	CATSDSARGNNQPQHF	TGTGCCACCAGTGATTCCGCTCGGGGCAACAATCAGCCCCAGCATTTT
NA	TRBJ2-7	TRBV30	NA	CAWSHLYEQYF	TGTGCCTGGAGTCACCTCTACGAGCAGTACTTC
TRBD1	TRBJ1-1	TRBV10-3	many	CAISGQGLNTEAFF	TGTGCCATCAGTGGACAGGGGTTGAACACTGAAGCTTTCTTT
NA	TRBJ1-1	TRBV7-2	NA	CASSTRAEDTEAFF	TGTGCCAGCAGCACCAGGGCTGAGGACACTGAAGCTTTCTTT
NA	TRBJ2-1	TRBV24-1	few	CATSDSALNEQFF	TGTGCCACCAGTGATTCGGCTTTGAATGAGCAGTTCTTC
TRBD2	TRBJ2-7	TRBV20-1	NA	CSARAGLAGGSSYEQYF	TGCAGTGCTAGAGCGGGACTAGCGGGGGGGAGCTCCTACGAGCAGTACTTC
TRBD2	TRBJ2-7	TRBV7-2	NA	CASSLRLAVDEQYF	TGTGCCAGCAGCTTAAGACTAGCGGTCGACGAGCAGTACTTC
TRBD1	TRBJ2-7	TRBV12-3/TRBV12-4	few	CASSWGQGIAYEQYF	TGTGCCAGCAGTTGGGGACAGGGTATCGCCTACGAGCAGTACTTC
NA	TRBJ1-2	TRBV14	NA	CASSRLTHSYGYTF	TGTGCCAGCAGCCGCCTCACCCACAGCTATGGCTACACCTTC
NA	TRBJ2-2	TRBV20-1	NA	CSAPGARANTGELFF	TGCAGTGCTCCCGGGGCCAGGGCGAACACCGGGGAGCTGTTTTTT
TRBD2	TRBJ2-5	TRBV4-1	NA	CASSQIGRVQETQYF	TGCGCCAGCAGCCAAATTGGGAGGGTCCAAGAGACCCAGTACTTC
NA	TRBJ2-5	TRBV27	NA	CASSLVGGLEETQYF	TGTGCCAGCAGTTTAGTCGGGGGGCTGGAGGAGACCCAGTACTTC
NA	TRBJ2-5	TRBV9	NA	CASSPVDRRGTQYF	TGTGCCAGCAGCCCTGTGGACAGGAGGGGGACCCAGTACTTC
NA	TRBJ2-6	TRBV12-3/TRBV12-4	many	CASSFGSGANVLTF	TGTGCCAGCAGCTTCGGTTCTGGGGCCAACGTCCTGACTTTC
NA	TRBJ2-5	TRBV14	NA	CASSQDISGQETQYF	TGTGCCAGCAGCCAAGATATCAGCGGCCAAGAGACCCAGTACTTC
TRBD2	TRBJ2-1	TRBV19	NA	CAGSTAGGQLKQFF	TGTGCCGGTAGTACGGCGGGGGGCCAATTGAAGCAGTTCTTC
NA	TRBJ1-1	TRBV3-1	NA	CASSQVAGGGTEAFF	TGTGCCAGCAGCCAAGTCGCGGGGGGGGGCACTGAAGCTTTCTTT
TRBD2	TRBJ2-7	TRBV6-1	NA	CASSVGTSGGLSYEQYF	TGTGCCAGCAGTGTGGGGACTAGCGGGGGGCTCTCCTACGAGCAGTACTTC
NA	TRBJ2-3	TRBV29-1	few	CSVEKGMNTQYF	TGCAGCGTTGAGAAAGGGATGAATACGCAGTATTTT
NA	TRBJ2-5	TRBV14	few	CASSESLRETQYF	TGTGCCAGCAGCGAGTCGCTCCGAGAGACCCAGTACTTC
TRBD2	TRBJ2-3	TRBV9	once	CASSVLAGDAYTQYF	TGTGCCAGCAGCGTACTAGCGGGGGACGCATATACGCAGTATTTT
NA	TRBJ1-5	TRBV9	few	CASSVDGTLHQPQHF	TGTGCCAGCAGCGTAGACGGGACTTTGCATCAGCCCCAGCATTTT
TRBD1	TRBJ2-7	TRBV5-1	once	CASSFDGTGGYEQYF	TGCGCCAGCAGCTTTGATGGGACAGGGGGCTACGAGCAGTACTTC
TRBD1	TRBJ1-4	TRBV12-3/TRBV12-4	few	CASRDSNEKLFF	TGTGCCAGTCGGGACAGTAATGAAAAACTGTTTTTT
NA	TRBJ1-5	TRBV20-1	once	CSARLLRDSNQPQHF	TGCAGTGCTAGACTTTTAAGGGATAGCAATCAGCCCCAGCATTTT
TRBD1	TRBJ1-1	TRBV28	NA	CASITGQANTEAFF	TGTGCCAGCATCACGGGACAGGCGAACACTGAAGCTTTCTTT
TRBD2	TRBJ2-7	TRBV20-1	few	CSAARTSGGYEQYF	TGCAGTGCTGCCAGGACTAGCGGGGGCTACGAGCAGTACTTC
NA	TRBJ1-4	TRBV5-1	NA	CASSQAGNNEKLFF	TGCGCCAGCAGCCAGGCAGGGAACAATGAAAAACTGTTTTTT
NA	TRBJ2-2	TRBV6-5	NA	CASGTGELFF	TGTGCCAGCGGAACCGGGGAGCTGTTTTTT
NA	TRBJ2-1	TRBV5-1	NA	CASSLGSGRDEQFF	TGCGCCAGCAGCTTGGGGAGCGGGCGGGATGAGCAGTTCTTC
NA	TRBJ1-1	TRBV11-2	few	CASSLDSGPQAFF	TGTGCCAGCAGCTTAGACTCGGGACCTCAAGCTTTCTTT
TRBD1	TRBJ2-1	TRBV5-1	NA	CASSYGQGRFYNEQFF	TGCGCCAGCAGCTACGGACAGGGGAGGTTCTACAATGAGCAGTTCTTC
NA	TRBJ2-3	TRBV12-3/TRBV12-4	NA	CASSTRDSTDTQYF	TGTGCCAGCAGTACGCGGGACTCTACAGATACGCAGTATTTT
NA	TRBJ2-7	TRBV27	NA	CASSLAGKVYEQYF	TGTGCCAGCAGTTTAGCAGGGAAGGTCTACGAGCAGTACTTC
NA	TRBJ1-6	TRBV6-5	NA	CASSYRGSSYNSPLHF	TGTGCCAGCAGTTACAGAGGGAGCTCCTATAATTCACCCCTCCACTTT
NA	TRBJ1-1	TRBV20-1	few	CSARDHSGGNTEAFF	TGCAGTGCTAGAGATCACTCAGGTGGGAACACTGAAGCTTTCTTT
NA	TRBJ2-7	TRBV6-1	few	CASSVSDYEQYF	TGTGCCAGCAGTGTAAGTGACTACGAGCAGTACTTC
NA	TRBJ2-3	TRBV6-4	NA	CASSEAGSTDTQYF	TGTGCCAGCAGTGAGGCAGGTAGCACAGATACGCAGTATTTT
NA	TRBJ1-5	TRBV4-3	few	CASSQDTNQPQHF	TGCGCCAGCAGCCAAGATACGAATCAGCCCCAGCATTTT
NA	TRBJ2-5	TRBV7-2	few	CASSPTVREQYF	TGTGCCAGCAGCCCGACCGTCCGGGAGCAGTACTTC
TRBD2	TRBJ2-7	TRBV3-1	once	CASSLGLAADNEQYF	TGTGCCAGCAGCCTCGGACTAGCGGCCGACAATGAGCAGTACTTC
NA	TRBJ2-7	TRBV20-1	NA	CSAALYYEQYF	TGCAGTGCTGCCCTTTATTACGAGCAGTACTTC
NA	TRBJ1-5	TRBV6-1	NA	CASSFQGSHSNQPQHF	TGTGCCAGCAGCTTTCAGGGTTCCCATAGCAATCAGCCCCAGCATTTT
NA	TRBJ1-2	TRBV6-1	NA	CASSEALVAGSGYTF	TGTGCCAGCAGTGAAGCGCTTGTGGCGGGAAGTGGCTACACCTTC
TRBD1	TRBJ2-7	TRBV29-1	NA	CSVGRQGDYEQYF	TGCAGCGTTGGAAGACAGGGGGACTACGAGCAGTACTTC
NA	TRBJ1-6	TRBV27	NA	CASSFRWQDNSPLHF	TGTGCCAGCAGTTTCAGGTGGCAGGATAATTCACCCCTCCACTTT
TRBD2	TRBJ2-1	TRBV30	once	CAWGRGGASEQFF	TGTGCCTGGGGTCGCGGGGGGGCTAGTGAGCAGTTCTTC
NA	TRBJ2-5	TRBV9	NA	CASSVTGQQETQYF	TGTGCCAGCAGCGTAACGGGCCAGCAAGAGACCCAGTACTTC
TRBD1	TRBJ1-4	TRBV4-1	few	CASSQPLTGATNEKLFF	TGCGCCAGCAGCCAACCTCTTACAGGGGCAACTAATGAAAAACTGTTTTTT
NA	TRBJ2-7	TRBV12-3/TRBV12-4	few	CASSRGPPKYF	TGTGCCAGCAGTCGCGGGCCACCTAAGTACTTC
NA	TRBJ2-5	TRBV5-1	NA	CASWRGIQETQHF	TGCGCCAGCTGGAGGGGAATCCAAGAGACCCAGCACTTC
TRBD2	TRBJ2-3	TRBV29-1	NA	CSVSGSSTDTQYF	TGCAGCGTTAGCGGGAGTAGCACAGATACGCAGTATTTT